One and the same sample provided the 28 T cell receptor beta chains below, sequenced in a study of blood T cell repertoires in COVID-19. TCRdb's table, derived via immunoSEQ multiplex PCR, lists solely in-frame clones and lacks some. The data hold roughly 230,000 clones, with 92% observed a single time. Sequencing was done on a sample of peripheral blood. These receptors were obtained from a man aged 25-45 years with COVID-19, enrolled during active disease.

V is TRBV19 and J is TRBJ1-1; 7 bases agree with TRBD1. CDR3 length equals 13 residues. The ends lost 7 bases at V and 5 bases at J; junction bases unmatched: 7. Looked up from germline, CDR1 is LNHDA and CDR2 is SQIVND (reference sequence). CDR3: CASTIDRVTEAFF. CDR3 DNA sequence: TGTGCCAGTACTATTGACAGGGTTACTGAAGCTTTCTTT.

The chain's CDR3 is CASSSMTGTYEQYF. The CDR3, as DNA: TGTGCCAGCAGCTCCATGACAGGGACCTACGAGCAGTACTTC. The V and J genes are TRBV7-9 and TRBJ2-7, with TRBD1 matching over 7 bases. The CDR3 has 14 amino acids. V lost 4 bases, J lost 2 bases, and 5 bases stayed unmatched. Germline values: CDR1 SEHNR, CDR2 FQNEAQ (reference sequence).

This clone was seen only a few times. The rearrangement uses TRBV5-5 and TRBJ1-6, with D possibly being TRBD1 (5 bases). The ends were cut back, 4 bases at V and 8 bases at J, with 19 bases in the middle. The germline V gene has CDR1 SGHKS and CDR2 YYEKEE (reference sequence). The CDR3 is 16 residues long. This CDR3 is CASSTEPGLGHSPLHF. Written as DNA, the CDR3 is TGTGCCAGCAGCACTGAACCGGGACTCGGTCATTCACCCCTCCACTTT.

The V gene is TRBV6-2 or TRBV6-3, the J gene TRBJ1-1, with a possible D match to TRBD1 (5 bases). Germline V gene data show CDR1 as MNHEY and CDR2 as SVGEGT. The CDR3 sequence is 15 residues long. The V gene lost 1 base and the J gene lost 0 bases, with 9 bases spanning the gap. This CDR3 is CASSYFRAMNTEAFF. The CDR3 DNA is TGTGCCAGCAGTTACTTCAGGGCTATGAACACTGAAGCTTTCTTT.

The rearrangement uses TRBV2 and TRBJ1-2; D may be TRBD1 (5 bases). The CDR3 is 13 residues long. V lost 4 bases and J lost 7, with 13 bases in between. The germline V gene has CDR1 SNHLY and CDR2 FYNNEI. CDR3 coding DNA: TGTGCCAGCAGTGGCGAAGGACAAGGTGGCTACACCTTC. It is translated as CASSGEGQGGYTF.

The chain couples TRBV7-9 to TRBJ1-1, with D maybe TRBD1 (6 bases). Germline V CDR1 and CDR2: SEHNR, FQNEAQ (reference sequence). With 0 bases removed from V and 7 bases from J, the gap between germline ends came to 12 bases. The CDR3 contains 14 residues. CDR3 nucleotides: TGTGCCAGCAGCTTAGCGCTTGGACAGATTGAAGCTTTCTTT. It codes for CASSLALGQIEAFF.

The chain uses TRBV7-2 and TRBJ2-3, with D possibly matching TRBD2 (7 bases). This CDR3 spans 17 amino acids. Trimming pared 4 bases from V and 6 bases from J, leaving 23 bases between. Germline V gene lookup returns CDR1 SGHTA and CDR2 FQGNSA. CDR3 bases: TGTGCCAGCAGCTCGAGCTACTGGCGGGGGCCTGCGGATACGCAGTATTTT. This encodes CASSSSYWRGPADTQYF. Together with reference TRBV7-2 and TRBJ2-3, the CDR3 gives the full variable domain: GAGVSQSPSNKVTEKGKDVELRCDPISGHTALYWYRQSLGQGLEFLIYFQGNSAPDKSGLPSDRFSAERTGGSVSTLTIQRTQQEDSAVYLCASSSSYWRGPADTQYFGPGTRLTVL.

The chain has TRBV6-1 and TRBJ1-2, with no clear D. The CDR3 loop spans 13 amino acids. With 1 base removed from V and 4 bases from J, the gap between germline ends came to 7 bases. Germline-derived CDR1 and CDR2 are MNHNS and SASEGT. CDR3 loop: CASSEGGFYGYTF. The CDR3 region has the DNA TGTGCCAGCAGTGAAGGAGGGTTCTATGGCTACACCTTC.

The chain couples TRBV7-3 to TRBJ2-2, with a weak D call TRBD2 (5 bases). Germline V lookup: CDR1 SGHTA, CDR2 FQGTGA. With 5 bases removed from V and 0 bases from J, the gap between germline ends came to 10 bases. This CDR3 is built from 15 residues. The CDR3 DNA sequence: TGTGCCAGCAGCCAAGACGGGACGAACACCGGGGAGCTGTTTTTT. It encodes CASSQDGTNTGELFF.

This rearrangement joins TRBV19 to TRBJ1-5; 8 bases align to TRBD1. Germline CDR1 reads LNHDA; CDR2 reads SQIVND (reference sequence). Losses at the gene ends were 3 bases for V and 3 bases for J; bases not matched to a gene: 7. The CDR3 covers 16 residues. CDR3 sequence (DNA): TGTGCCAGTAGTATTATGGGACAGGTAGTCAATCAGCCCCAGCATTTT. It encodes CASSIMGQVVNQPQHF.

Remarks on this clone: Mismatch with germline at one junction end may stem from a read error. Other DNA sequences in this sample translate to the same CDR3. The chain employs TRBV18 and TRBJ1-1, with TRBD1 matching 7 bases. Germline CDR1 is KGHSH and CDR2 is LQKENI. The CDR3 is 16 residues long. The CDR3 region has the DNA TGTGCCAGCTCAACCCAGGACAGGCTCATGAACACCGAAGCTTTCTTT. The encoded protein is CASSTQDRLMNTEAFF.

The V gene is TRBV19, the J gene TRBJ1-5; D ambiguous. This CDR3 is 14 amino acids long. V lost 1 base to trimming and J lost 5 bases, with 9 bases between them. Germline CDR1 LNHDA, CDR2 SQIVND (reference sequence). CDR3 protein: CASSIGRLDQPQHF. The CDR3 nucleotides are TGTGCCAGTAGTATAGGCCGGTTGGATCAGCCCCAGCATTTT.

A remark on this clone: Other nucleotide sequences in the sample specify the same CDR3. The chain joins TRBV4-1 to TRBJ1-2; TRBD1 matches at 8 bases. CDR3 size: 13 residues. The trim removed 3 bases at V and 8 bases at J, leaving 5 bases unmatched. Germline CDR1 MGHRA, CDR2 YSYEKL. The CDR3 reads CASSQTGVWGYTF. The CDR3 DNA reads as TGCGCCAGCAGCCAGACAGGGGTGTGGGGCTACACCTTC.

The chain links TRBV3-1 (or the pseudogene TRBV3-2) to TRBJ2-2; TRBD1 might be the D (6 bases). The CDR3 has 17 residues. V was shortened by 0 bases and J by 4 bases, with 15 bases between the two germline ends. CDR1 and CDR2 from the germline V gene are LGHDT and YNNKEL (reference sequence). The CDR3 DNA reads TGTGCCAGCAGCCAAGATAGCACAGGGTCGCCCACCGGGGAGCTGTTTTTT. This gives the protein CASSQDSTGSPTGELFF.

The chain employs TRBV7-2 and TRBJ1-2; 8 nucleotides align to TRBD1. V lost 0 bases and J lost 6; bases outside the gene matches: 3. Germline V gene sequence: CDR1 SGHTA, CDR2 FQGNSA. This CDR3 is built from 14 residues. The DNA for the CDR3 is TGTGCCAGCAGCTTAGCTTCGGGACAGGATGGCTACACCTTC. As protein: CASSLASGQDGYTF.

In this sample, this clone turned up once. The chain carries TRBV11-2 and TRBJ1-2, with unresolved D. The V and J ends lost 2 bases and 8 bases respectively, with 15 bases between them. This CDR3 region has 14 residues. Looked up from germline, CDR1 is SGHAT and CDR2 is FQNNGV. CDR3 coding DNA: TGTGCCAGCAGCTTAACTAGGACGGCCGGCGGCTACACCTTC. Its translation: CASSLTRTAGGYTF.

This clone was found a few times. The chain is built from TRBV11-2 and TRBJ2-2; 7 bases are shared with TRBD1. Per the germline V gene, CDR1 is SGHAT and CDR2 is FQNNGV. Trimming took 9 bases from V and 6 from J; bases not matched to a gene: 13. This CDR3 is built from 15 residues. CDR3 coding DNA: TGTGCCAGTTCGGCGACAGGGTATTTTGCCGGGGAGCTGTTTTTT. Translated: CASSATGYFAGELFF.

The V call is TRBV2, the J call TRBJ2-3, with 10 bases lining up with TRBD2. Germline CDR1 and CDR2: SNHLY and FYNNEI. V was pared by 9 bases and J by 4 bases, with 7 bases of the junction left unmatched. The CDR3 length is 14 residues. This CDR3 reads CARRSGGASDTQYF. CDR3 coding DNA: TGTGCCAGGAGGAGCGGGGGGGCCTCAGATACGCAGTATTTT.

The chain couples TRBV6-6 to TRBJ2-7; 7 bases line up with TRBD1. The trim removed 6 bases at V and 5 bases at J, leaving 7 bases unmatched. CDR1 and CDR2 (germline): MNHNY, SVGAGI (reference sequence). This CDR3 comprises 13 residues. CDR3 loop: CASRPGQNHEQYF. The CDR3 DNA sequence: TGTGCCAGCAGGCCGGGACAGAACCACGAGCAGTACTTC.

This clone has just a few counts. This sequence joins TRBV19 and TRBJ1-6; D is possibly TRBD1 (6 bases). Germline assignment: CDR1 LNHDA and CDR2 SQIVND (reference sequence). The CDR3 length is 14 residues. Trimming shortened V by 5 bases and J by 8 bases, and 13 bases separated the two germline ends. CDR3: CASSYRVEDSPLHF. The CDR3 DNA reads as TGTGCCAGTAGTTACAGGGTTGAGGATTCACCCCTCCACTTT.

A remark on this clone: The same CDR3 is also encoded by other DNA sequences in this sample. This chain connects TRBV12-3 or TRBV12-4 to TRBJ1-1, with 7 bases identical to TRBD1. Unmatched junction bases numbered 3, after V lost 4 bases and J lost 4 bases. The CDR3 totals 13 residues. CDR3 amino acids: CASSSAGGTEAFF. The CDR3 nucleotides are TGTGCCAGCAGTTCGGCAGGGGGCACTGAAGCTTTCTTT.

V is TRBV19 and J is TRBJ2-5; D not resolved. Per the germline V gene, CDR1 is LNHDA and CDR2 is SQIVND (reference sequence). CDR3 length: 14 residues. Trimming left V 0 bases short and J 5 bases short, with 10 bases between. DNA of the CDR3: TGTGCCAGTAGTATAGAACCTTTGAGGGAGACCCAGTACTTC. It translates to CASSIEPLRETQYF.

The V and J genes are TRBV2 and TRBJ1-5; tentatively, D is TRBD1 (6 bases). Trimming removed 8 bases at V and 8 bases at J, with 16 bases between. Germline V gene data show CDR1 as SNHLY and CDR2 as FYNNEI. CDR3 length: 13 residues. CDR3 coding DNA: TGTGCCAGCGGGGCAGGGGTAAAGAAGCCCCAGCATTTT. Translation: CASGAGVKKPQHF.

This clone was observed once. The chain uses TRBV18 and TRBJ1-2, with D maybe TRBD1 (6 bases). This CDR3 has 14 residues. Germline assignment: CDR1 KGHSH and CDR2 LQKENI. V lost 5 bases to trimming and J lost 5 bases, with 15 bases between them. CDR3 DNA sequence: TGTGCCAGCTCATATGGACAGAAATTTTATGGCTACACCTTC. Encoded protein: CASSYGQKFYGYTF.

This clone was counted a few times. The chain combines TRBV19 with TRBJ1-5; 9 bases fit TRBD1. Germline lookup yields CDR1 LNHDA and CDR2 SQIVND (reference sequence). After removal of 2 bases from V and 4 bases from J, the junction contained 9 bases not matched to a gene. The CDR3 is made up of 17 amino acids. CDR3 amino acids: CASSITGQGTRNQPQHF. CDR3 DNA sequence: TGTGCCAGTAGTATAACGGGACAGGGAACGCGGAATCAGCCCCAGCATTTT.

The chain joins TRBV7-3 to TRBJ2-5; 7 bases are a match to TRBD2. The CDR3 consists of 16 residues. CDR1 and CDR2 (germline): SGHTA, FQGTGA. Trimming took 5 bases from V and 5 from J; bases not matched to a gene: 14. The CDR3 DNA sequence: TGTGCCAGCAGCCCCACCGGGACTATCGTCGGGGAGACCCAGTACTTC. This sequence encodes CASSPTGTIVGETQYF.

The CDR3 DNA sequence: TGTGCCAGCACGAGCAGGAGGGGTCCGCACGAGCAGTACTTC. This encodes CASTSRRGPHEQYF. The J gene is TRBJ2-7, the V gene TRBV11-2; tentative D call: TRBD2 (6 bases). Germline loops: CDR1 SGHAT, CDR2 FQNNGV. V dropped 7 bases and J dropped 5 bases, with 18 bases sitting between them. This CDR3 has 14 amino acids.

V and J are TRBV6-1 and TRBJ1-5; 7 nucleotides agree with TRBD1. Trimming removed 4 bases from V and 3 bases from J; junction bases left unmatched: 9. Germline CDR1 is MNHNS and CDR2 is SASEGT. There are 16 residues in the CDR3. This chain's CDR3 is CASSVGAGTDNQPQHF. Written as DNA, the CDR3 is TGTGCCAGCAGTGTGGGGGCCGGGACAGACAATCAGCCCCAGCATTTT.